This T cell receptor (beta chain) was retrieved from a study of T cells after yellow fever vaccination. This clonotype was counted between two and nine times. Study-level results: Few clonotypes appeared in both CD4 and CD8 compartments. The secondary response was weaker, and its peak arrived faster, on day 5 versus 15. Booster samples showed a return of most primary-vaccination clones (under 98% CD4, 88% CD8).

Germline CDR1 WNHNN, CDR2 SYGVQD (reference sequence). Trimming at V came to 1 base and at J to 3 bases, leaving 10 bases not matched to a gene. The CDR3 has 17 residues. For TCR, cDNA came from 5'RACE template switching, which added a universal primer site and UMIs. Each CDR3 protein gets one entry after TCRdb re-called the 5' RACE reads with MiXCR. The sample gives around 53,000 distinct CDR3 sequences, 5% to 8.5% of which show up once; roughly 24% is in the top ten. The material sequenced was CD8+ T cells not binding an NS4B(214-222) dextramer, sorted from PBMCs, taken roughly seven weeks after the first yellow fever vaccination. The receptor's source is a man aged 18 to 30 who received the YFV17D yellow fever vaccine. The V call is TRBV10-1, the J call TRBJ2-3; 7 positions match TRBD2. The CDR3 DNA sequence: TGCGCCAGCAGTGAGTGGATTCTAGCGGAGAATACAGATACGCAGTATTTT. Protein product: CASSEWILAENTDTQYF.